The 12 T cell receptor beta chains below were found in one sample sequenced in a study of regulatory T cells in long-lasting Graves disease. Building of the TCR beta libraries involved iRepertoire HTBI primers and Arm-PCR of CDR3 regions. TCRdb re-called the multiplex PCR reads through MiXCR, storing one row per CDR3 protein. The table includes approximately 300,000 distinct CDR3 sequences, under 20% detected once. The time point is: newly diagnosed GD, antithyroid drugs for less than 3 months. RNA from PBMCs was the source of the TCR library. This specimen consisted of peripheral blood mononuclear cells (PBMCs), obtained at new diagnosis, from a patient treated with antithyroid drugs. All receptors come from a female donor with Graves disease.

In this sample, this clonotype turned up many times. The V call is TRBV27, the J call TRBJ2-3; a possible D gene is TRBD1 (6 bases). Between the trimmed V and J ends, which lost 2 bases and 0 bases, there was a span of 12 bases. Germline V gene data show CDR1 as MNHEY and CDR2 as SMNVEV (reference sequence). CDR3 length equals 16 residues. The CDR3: CASSLIRGTSTDTQYF. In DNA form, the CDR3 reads TGTGCCAGCAGTTTAATCAGGGGTACTAGCACAGATACGCAGTATTTT.

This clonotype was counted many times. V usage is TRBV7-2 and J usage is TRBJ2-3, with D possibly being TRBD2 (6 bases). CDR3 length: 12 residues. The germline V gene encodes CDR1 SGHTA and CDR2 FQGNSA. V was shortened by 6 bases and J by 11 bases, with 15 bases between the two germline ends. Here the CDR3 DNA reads TGTGCCAGCAGAGGATCGGGGCGGGGGCAGTATTTT. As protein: CASRGSGRGQYF.

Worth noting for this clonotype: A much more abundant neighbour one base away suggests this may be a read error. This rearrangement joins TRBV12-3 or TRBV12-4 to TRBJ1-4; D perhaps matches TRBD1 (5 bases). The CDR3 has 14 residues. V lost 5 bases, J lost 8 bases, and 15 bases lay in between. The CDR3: CASSNGGTREKLFF. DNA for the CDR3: TGTGCCAGCAGTAACGGGGGGACGAGAGAAAAACTGTTTTTT.

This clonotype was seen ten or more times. The CDR3 nucleotides read TGTGCCACCAGCAGAGATCCCCTGGGACAGGGGGACTCACCCCTCCACTTT. Its translation: CATSRDPLGQGDSPLHF. The chain recombines TRBV15 with TRBJ1-6; 11 nucleotides line up with TRBD1. This CDR3 is 17 amino acids long. Germline trimming cut 0 bases from V and 10 bases from J; bases unmatched to any gene: 8. Per germline, CDR1 LNHNV and CDR2 YYDKDF (reference sequence). Variable domain in full (rest from reference TRBV15 and TRBJ1-6): DAMVIQNPRYQVTQFGKPVTLSCSQTLNHNVMYWYQQKSSQAPKLLFHYYDKDFNNEADTPDNFQSRRPNTSFCFLDIRSPGLGDTAMYLCATSRDPLGQGDSPLHFGNGTRLTVT.

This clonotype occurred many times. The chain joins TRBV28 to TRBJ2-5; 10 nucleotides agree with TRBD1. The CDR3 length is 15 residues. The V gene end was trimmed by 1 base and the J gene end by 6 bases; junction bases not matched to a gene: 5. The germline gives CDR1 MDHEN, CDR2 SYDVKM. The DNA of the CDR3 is TGTGCCAGCAGTTTATCGGGACAGGGGTTGAAGACCCAGTACTTC. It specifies CASSLSGQGLKTQYF.

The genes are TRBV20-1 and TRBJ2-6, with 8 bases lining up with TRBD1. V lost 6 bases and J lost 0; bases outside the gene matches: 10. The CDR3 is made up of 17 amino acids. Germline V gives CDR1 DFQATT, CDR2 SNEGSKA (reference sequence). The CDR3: CSAPGAQGASGANVLTF. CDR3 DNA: TGCAGTGCCCCAGGAGCTCAGGGGGCCTCTGGGGCCAACGTCCTGACTTTC.

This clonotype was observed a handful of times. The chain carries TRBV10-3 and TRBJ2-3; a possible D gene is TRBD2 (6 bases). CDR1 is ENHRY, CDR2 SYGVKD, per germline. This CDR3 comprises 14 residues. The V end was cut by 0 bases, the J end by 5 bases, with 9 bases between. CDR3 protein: CAISESPSVDTQYF. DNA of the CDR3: TGTGCCATCAGTGAGTCCCCTAGCGTAGATACGCAGTATTTT.

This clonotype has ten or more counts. CDR3 bases: TGTGCCAGCAGCTCGGTCGGGCGGGATCAGCCCCAGCATTTT. As protein: CASSSVGRDQPQHF. The rearrangement uses TRBV27 and TRBJ1-5, with unresolved D. This CDR3 spans 14 amino acids. Trimming removed 6 bases at V and 5 bases at J, with 14 bases between. Per the germline V gene, CDR1 is MNHEY and CDR2 is SMNVEV (reference sequence).

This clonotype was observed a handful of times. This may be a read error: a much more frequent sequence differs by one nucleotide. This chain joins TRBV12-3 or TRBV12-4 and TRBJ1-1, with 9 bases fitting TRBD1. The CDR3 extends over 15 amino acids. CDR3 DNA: TGTGCCAGCAGTCCGACAGGGGGGATGAACATTGAAGCTTTCTTT. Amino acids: CASSPTGGMNIEAFF.

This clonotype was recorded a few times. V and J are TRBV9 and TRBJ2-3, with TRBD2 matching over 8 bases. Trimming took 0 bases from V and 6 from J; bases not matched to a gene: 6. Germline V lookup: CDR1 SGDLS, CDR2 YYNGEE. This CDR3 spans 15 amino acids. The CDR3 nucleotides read TGTGCCAGCAGCGTAGAACCGGGAGGGCTGGATACGCAGTATTTT. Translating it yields CASSVEPGGLDTQYF. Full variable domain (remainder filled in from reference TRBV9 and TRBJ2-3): DSGVTQTPKHLITATGQRVTLRCSPRSGDLSVYWYQQSLDQGLQFLIQYYNGEERAKGNILERFSAQQFPDLHSELNLSSLELGDSALYFCASSVEPGGLDTQYFGPGTRLTVL.

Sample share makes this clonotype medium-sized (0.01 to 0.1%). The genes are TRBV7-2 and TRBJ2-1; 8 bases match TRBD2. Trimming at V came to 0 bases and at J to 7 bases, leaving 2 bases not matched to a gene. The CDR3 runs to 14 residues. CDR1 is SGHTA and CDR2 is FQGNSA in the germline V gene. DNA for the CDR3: TGTGCCAGCAGCTTAGCAGCGGGGGCTAATGAGCAGTTCTTC. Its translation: CASSLAAGANEQFF.

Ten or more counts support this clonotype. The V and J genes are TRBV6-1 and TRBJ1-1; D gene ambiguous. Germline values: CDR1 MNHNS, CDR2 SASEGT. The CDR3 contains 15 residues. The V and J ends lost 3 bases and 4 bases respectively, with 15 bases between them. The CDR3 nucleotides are TGTGCCAGCAGTGACGAGTCGGGGTGGATCACTGAAGCTTTCTTT. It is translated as CASSDESGWITEAFF.